The 16 T cell receptor beta chains presented below share a single source sample, sequenced in a study of identical twins. TCRdb reprocessed the 5' RACE reads with MiXCR, giving one entry per CDR3 protein. The sample records roughly 490,000 distinct CDR3 sequences, roughly 13% being singletons. This same sample was also part of a study on yellow fever vaccine responses in identical twins.

Sequenced input: CD4+ T cells sorted from blood. Every receptor here comes from a woman under 30 in good health.

The rearrangement links TRBV11-2 to TRBJ2-1, with TRBD2 matching 13 bases. Germline V CDR1 and CDR2: SGHAT, FQNNGV. V was clipped by 0 bases and J by 12 bases; unmatched bases: 5. CDR3 length: 15 residues. The CDR3 sequence is CASSLDLLAGGGQFF. CDR3 nucleotides: TGTGCCAGCAGCTTAGATTTACTAGCGGGAGGGGGGCAGTTCTTC.

There are many counts of this clonotype. The chain joins TRBV7-2 to TRBJ2-7, with no clear D. V lost 4 bases and J lost 0, with 4 bases in between. This CDR3 region has 12 residues. Germline lookup yields CDR1 SGHTA and CDR2 FQGNSA. DNA for the CDR3: TGTGCCAGCAGCTCGAGCTCCTACGAGCAGTACTTC. This sequence encodes CASSSSSYEQYF.

This clonotype was recorded many times. J is TRBJ1-5 and V is TRBV2; D perhaps matches TRBD1 (5 bases). There are 15 residues in the CDR3. The ends were cut back, 6 bases at V and 7 bases at J, with 19 bases in the middle. Per germline, CDR1 SNHLY and CDR2 FYNNEI. CDR3 sequence: CASRPGASGGQPQHF. The DNA of the CDR3 is TGTGCCAGCAGACCCGGGGCCAGCGGAGGGCAGCCCCAGCATTTT. Full variable domain (missing parts from reference TRBV2 and TRBJ1-5): EPEVTQTPSHQVTQMGQEVILRCVPISNHLYFYWYRQILGQKVEFLVSFYNNEISEKSEIFDDQFSVERPDGSNFTLKIRSTKLEDSAMYFCASRPGASGGQPQHFGDGTRLSIL.

This clonotype was seen more than once but under ten times. The chain combines TRBV3-1 with TRBJ1-1; possibly TRBD1 for D (6 bases). V was shortened by 1 base and J by 7 bases, with 7 bases between the two germline ends. CDR3 size: 12 residues. Germline V gene lookup returns CDR1 LGHDT and CDR2 YNNKEL (reference sequence). CDR3 sequence (DNA): TGTGCCAGCAGCCAAGGGACAGATGAAGCTTTCTTT. Amino acids: CASSQGTDEAFF. The full variable domain, in which reference TRBV3-1 and TRBJ1-1 provide the parts outside the CDR3, is DTAVSQTPKYLVTQMGNDKSIKCEQNLGHDTMYWYKQDSKKFLKIMFSYNNKELIINETVPNRFSPKSPDKAHLNLHINSLELGDSAVYFCASSQGTDEAFFGQGTRLTVV.

This clonotype appeared a few times. The V call is TRBV20-1, the J call TRBJ2-7; 7 positions agree with TRBD2. V gave up 5 bases and J gave up 6 bases; unmatched junction bases: 13. This CDR3 has 14 residues. The germline CDR1 and CDR2 sequences are DFQATT and SNEGSKA (reference sequence). CDR3 in DNA: TGCAGTGCTGAGGTGGGCGGGAGCTCCCGCGAGCAGTACTTC. Translating it yields CSAEVGGSSREQYF.

There are a few counts of this clonotype. The chain carries TRBV5-1 and TRBJ1-1, with TRBD1 matching 7 bases. The CDR3 covers 13 residues. Looked up from germline, CDR1 is SGHRS and CDR2 is YFSETQ. Trimming took 7 bases from V and 4 from J; bases not matched to a gene: 7. CDR3 bases: TGCGCCAGCGCTAGCCAGGGGGGCACTGAAGCTTTCTTT. Its protein product is CASASQGGTEAFF.

This chain links TRBV6-5 with TRBJ2-2; D tentatively reads TRBD1 or TRBD2 (5 bases each). Per germline, CDR1 MNHEY and CDR2 SVGAGI. The CDR3 loop spans 17 amino acids. Trimming cost V 0 bases and J 6 bases, with 17 bases left between them. The chain's CDR3 is CASSYSPRGAEAGELFF. Written as DNA, the CDR3 is TGTGCCAGCAGTTACTCCCCCCGGGGCGCGGAGGCCGGGGAGCTGTTTTTT.

This clonotype was seen only a few times. J is TRBJ2-3 and V is TRBV12-3 or TRBV12-4, with 8 bases aligning to TRBD1. Trimming removed 5 bases from V and 4 bases from J; junction bases left unmatched: 14. The CDR3 sequence is 17 residues long. CDR3 region: CASSTLSRGRRADTQYF. CDR3 in DNA: TGTGCCAGCAGTACCCTTTCCAGGGGGCGCCGGGCAGATACGCAGTATTTT.

This clonotype was seen a few times. The chain joins TRBV7-2 to TRBJ2-3, with 9 bases that match TRBD2. V lost 8 bases and J lost 3; bases outside the gene matches: 9. The CDR3 is 15 residues long. Germline-derived CDR1 and CDR2 are SGHTA and FQGNSA. CDR3 bases: TGTGCCAGCGGAATTCGCGGGGGGGCAACAGATACGCAGTATTTT. Amino acid sequence: CASGIRGGATDTQYF.

This clonotype has only a few counts. The chain has TRBV25-1 and TRBJ2-7; the D is unclear. This CDR3 comprises 11 residues. Germline V CDR1 and CDR2: MGHDK, SYGVNS. Trimming removed 4 bases from V and 8 bases from J, with 9 bases in between. The DNA for the CDR3 is TGTGCCAGCAGTGGTAGCCAGAAGCAGTACTTC. This encodes CASSGSQKQYF.

This clonotype appeared many times. The chain carries TRBV7-9 and TRBJ2-5; 13 bases fit TRBD2. V lost 6 bases to trimming and J lost 4 bases; unmatched junction nucleotides: 8. The CDR3 loop spans 16 amino acids. CDR1 is SEHNR, CDR2 FQNEAQ, per germline (reference sequence). The CDR3 protein is CASSRRLAGGGETQYF. The CDR3 coding sequence is TGTGCCAGCAGTCGCCGACTAGCGGGGGGTGGAGAGACCCAGTACTTC.

The chain employs TRBV20-1 and TRBJ2-7; D not resolved. This CDR3 has 13 amino acids. Trimming removed 1 base at V and 0 bases at J, with 7 bases between. The germline V gene has CDR1 DFQATT and CDR2 SNEGSKA (reference sequence). The CDR3 bases are TGCAGTGCTAGAGTACTGAACTCCTACGAGCAGTACTTC. Translating gives CSARVLNSYEQYF.

The rearrangement joins TRBV28 to TRBJ1-2; TRBD1 agrees at 10 bases. Looked up from germline, CDR1 is MDHEN and CDR2 is SYDVKM. This CDR3 contains 13 residues. With 8 bases clipped from V and 1 base from J, the junction kept 1 base outside the gene matches. The CDR3 DNA is TGTGCCAGCTGGACAGGGGGTAACTATGGCTACACCTTC. Translating gives CASWTGGNYGYTF.

The gene calls are TRBV5-6 and TRBJ2-2, with 9 bases identical to TRBD1. Germline V gives CDR1 SGHDT, CDR2 YYEEEE. The CDR3 consists of 17 residues. V gave up 4 bases and J gave up 4 bases; unmatched junction bases: 11. DNA of the CDR3: TGTGCCAGCAGCCGACCTAGGACAGGGGTAGGCACCGGGGAGCTGTTTTTT. This gives the protein CASSRPRTGVGTGELFF.

This clonotype appeared a few times. This chain links TRBV19 with TRBJ2-2, with TRBD1 matching 11 bases. V shed 7 bases, J shed 4 bases, and the junction held 8 bases outside the gene matches. The CDR3 is made up of 16 amino acids. Germline V lookup: CDR1 LNHDA, CDR2 SQIVND (reference sequence). The CDR3 DNA reads as TGTGCCAGTAAAGTGACGGGGACAGGGGGCACCGGGGAGCTGTTTTTT. This translates into CASKVTGTGGTGELFF.

This clonotype was seen a handful of times. The CDR3 spells CASSLVKRGAILTLETQYF. The CDR3 coding sequence is TGTGCCAGCAGTTTAGTGAAGCGGGGGGCAATACTTACCTTAGAGACCCAGTACTTC. The chain recombines TRBV27 with TRBJ2-5; TRBD2 matches at 9 bases. Trimming at V came to 2 bases and at J to 4 bases, leaving 17 bases not matched to a gene. The CDR3 is made up of 19 amino acids. CDR1 MNHEY and CDR2 SMNVEV come from the germline V gene (reference sequence).